Listed below are T cell receptor beta chains from one sample, sequenced in a study of T cell responses to AZD1222 COVID-19 vaccine. Data came from immunoSEQ multiplex PCR; TCRdb stores just in-frame clones and leaves some out. The sample records 85,000 to 100,000 clones, roughly 89% being singletons. The source was peripheral blood, collected 28 days after the second AZD1222 dose. The receptors derive from an adult who received the AZD1222 COVID-19 vaccine. Each CDR3 is given with its conserved first and last residue. The D gene is left open where the match is weak.

d_gene	j_gene	v_gene	CDR3aa	CDR3nt
NA	TRBJ2-5	TRBV6-2/TRBV6-3	CASSYSIETQYF	TGTGCCAGCAGTTACTCGATAGAGACCCAGTACTTC
NA	TRBJ1-5	TRBV13	CASSLSGGQPQHF	TGTGCCAGCAGCCTCTCGGGAGGACAGCCCCAGCATTTT
NA	TRBJ1-4	TRBV2	CASSVRGEGEKLFF	TGTGCCAGCAGTGTACGGGGAGAAGGTGAAAAACTGTTTTTT
NA	TRBJ2-5	TRBV30	CAWSGGFQETQYF	TGTGCCTGGAGCGGCGGCTTTCAAGAGACCCAGTACTTC
NA	TRBJ2-1	TRBV12-3/TRBV12-4	CASSQDGGEQFF	TGTGCCAGCAGTCAGGACGGGGGTGAGCAGTTCTTC
NA	TRBJ1-6	TRBV5-6	CASSQGFDSPLHF	TGTGCCAGCAGCCAGGGGTTTGATTCACCCCTCCACTTT
TRBD1	TRBJ1-5	TRBV7-2	CASSARTGRQPQHF	TGTGCCAGCAGCGCACGGACAGGGAGGCAGCCCCAGCATTTT
NA	TRBJ1-3	TRBV19	CASGDGSSGNTIYF	TGTGCCAGTGGAGACGGTAGCTCTGGAAACACCATATATTTT
NA	TRBJ2-3	TRBV12-3/TRBV12-4	CASSLVTDTQYF	TGTGCCAGCAGTTTAGTGACAGATACGCAGTATTTT
NA	TRBJ1-4	TRBV2	CARPGQRKEKLFF	TGTGCCAGGCCAGGACAGCGTAAGGAAAAACTGTTTTTT
NA	TRBJ2-7	TRBV5-7	CASSLRERAYEQYF	TGTGCCAGCAGCTTAAGGGAAAGGGCCTACGAGCAGTACTTC
TRBD1	TRBJ2-3	TRBV5-5	CASSRTGVDTQYF	TGTGCCAGCAGCCGGACAGGGGTCGATACGCAGTATTTT
TRBD2	TRBJ2-1	TRBV2	CASSRGLAPLDEQFF	TGTGCCAGCAGTCGCGGACTAGCGCCCCTCGATGAGCAGTTCTTC
NA	TRBJ1-1	TRBV3-1/TRBV3-2	CASSQVWGREAFF	TGTGCCAGCAGCCAAGTTTGGGGTCGGGAAGCTTTCTTT
NA	TRBJ1-4	TRBV18	CASSPPSGLREKLFF	TGTGCCAGCTCACCACCGTCTGGATTGAGGGAAAAACTGTTTTTT